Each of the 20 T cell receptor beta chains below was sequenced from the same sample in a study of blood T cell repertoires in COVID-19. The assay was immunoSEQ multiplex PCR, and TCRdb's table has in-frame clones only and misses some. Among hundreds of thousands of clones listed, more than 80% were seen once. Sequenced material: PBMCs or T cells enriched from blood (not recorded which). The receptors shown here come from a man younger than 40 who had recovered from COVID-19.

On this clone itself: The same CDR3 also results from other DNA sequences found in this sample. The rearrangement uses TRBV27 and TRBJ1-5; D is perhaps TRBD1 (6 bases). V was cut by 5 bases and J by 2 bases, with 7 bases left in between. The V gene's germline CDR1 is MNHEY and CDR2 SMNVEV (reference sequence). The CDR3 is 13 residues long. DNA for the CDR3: TGTGCCAGCAGTCGACAGGGCAATCAGCCCCAGCATTTT. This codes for CASSRQGNQPQHF.

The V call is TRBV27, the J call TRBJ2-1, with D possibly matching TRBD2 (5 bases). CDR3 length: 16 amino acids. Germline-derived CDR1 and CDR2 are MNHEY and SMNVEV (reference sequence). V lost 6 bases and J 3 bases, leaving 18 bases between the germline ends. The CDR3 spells CASSEWGDLSYNEQFF. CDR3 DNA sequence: TGTGCCAGCAGCGAATGGGGAGATTTAAGCTACAATGAGCAGTTCTTC.

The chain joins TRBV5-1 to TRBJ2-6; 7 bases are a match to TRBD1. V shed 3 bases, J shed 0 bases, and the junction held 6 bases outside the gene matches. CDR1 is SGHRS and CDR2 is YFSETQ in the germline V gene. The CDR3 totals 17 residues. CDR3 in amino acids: CASSSRTGFSGANVLTF. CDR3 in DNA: TGCGCCAGCAGCTCTCGGACAGGATTCTCTGGGGCCAACGTCCTGACTTTC.

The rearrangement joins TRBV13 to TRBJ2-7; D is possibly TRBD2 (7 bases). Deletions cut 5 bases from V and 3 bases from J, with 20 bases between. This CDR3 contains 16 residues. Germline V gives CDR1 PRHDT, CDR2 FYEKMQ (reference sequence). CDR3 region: CASSPLEGGEDYEQYF. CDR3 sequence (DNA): TGTGCCAGCAGCCCCCTCGAAGGGGGGGAGGACTACGAGCAGTACTTC.

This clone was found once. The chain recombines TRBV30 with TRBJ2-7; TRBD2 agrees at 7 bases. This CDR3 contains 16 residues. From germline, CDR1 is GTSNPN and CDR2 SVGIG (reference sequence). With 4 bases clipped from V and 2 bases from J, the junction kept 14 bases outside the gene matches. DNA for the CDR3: TGTGCCTGGACCACCAGATGGGCTAGCGGAACCTACGAGCAGTACTTC. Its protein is CAWTTRWASGTYEQYF.

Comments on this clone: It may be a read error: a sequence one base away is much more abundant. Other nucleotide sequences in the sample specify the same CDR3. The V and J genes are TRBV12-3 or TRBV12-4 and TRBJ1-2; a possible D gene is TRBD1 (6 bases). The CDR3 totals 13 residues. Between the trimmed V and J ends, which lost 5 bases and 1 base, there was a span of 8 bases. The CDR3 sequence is CASSPDSNYGYTF. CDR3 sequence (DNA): TGTGCCAGCAGTCCGGACAGTAACTATGGCTACACCTTC.

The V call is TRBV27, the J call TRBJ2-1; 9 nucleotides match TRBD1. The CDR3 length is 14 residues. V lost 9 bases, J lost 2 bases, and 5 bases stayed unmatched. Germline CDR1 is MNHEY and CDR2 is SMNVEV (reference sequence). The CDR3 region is CASKRQGAYNEQFF. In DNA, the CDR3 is TGTGCCAGTAAAAGACAGGGGGCCTACAATGAGCAGTTCTTC.

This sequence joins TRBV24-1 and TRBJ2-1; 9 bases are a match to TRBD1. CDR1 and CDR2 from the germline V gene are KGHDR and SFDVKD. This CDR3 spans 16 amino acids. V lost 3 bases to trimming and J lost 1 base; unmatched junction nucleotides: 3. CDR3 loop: CATSDRGQGSYNEQFF. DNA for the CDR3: TGTGCCACCAGTGATCGGGGACAGGGTTCCTACAATGAGCAGTTCTTC.

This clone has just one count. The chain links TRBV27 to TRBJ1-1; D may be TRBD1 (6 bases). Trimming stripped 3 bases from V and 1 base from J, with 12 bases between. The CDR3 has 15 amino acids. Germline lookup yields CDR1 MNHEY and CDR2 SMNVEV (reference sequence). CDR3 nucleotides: TGTGCCAGCAGTTTTCCCGGGACACCGAACACTGAAGCTTTCTTT. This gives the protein CASSFPGTPNTEAFF.

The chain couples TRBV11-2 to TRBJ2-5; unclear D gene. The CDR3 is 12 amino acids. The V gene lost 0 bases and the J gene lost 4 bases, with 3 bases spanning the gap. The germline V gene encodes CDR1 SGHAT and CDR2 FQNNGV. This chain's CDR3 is CASSLERETQYF. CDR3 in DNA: TGTGCCAGCAGCTTAGAGAGAGAGACCCAGTACTTC. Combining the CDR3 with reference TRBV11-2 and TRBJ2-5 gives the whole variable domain EAGVAQSPRYKIIEKRQSVAFWCNPISGHATLYWYQQILGQGPKLLIQFQNNGVVDDSQLPKDRFSAERLKGVDSTLKIQPAKLEDSAVYLCASSLERETQYFGPGTRLLVL.

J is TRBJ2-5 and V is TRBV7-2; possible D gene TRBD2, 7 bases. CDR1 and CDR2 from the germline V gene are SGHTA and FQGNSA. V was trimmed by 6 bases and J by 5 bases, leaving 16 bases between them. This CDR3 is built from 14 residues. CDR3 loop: CASRPMGGGETQYF. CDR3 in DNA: TGTGCCAGCAGGCCGATGGGAGGGGGTGAGACCCAGTACTTC.

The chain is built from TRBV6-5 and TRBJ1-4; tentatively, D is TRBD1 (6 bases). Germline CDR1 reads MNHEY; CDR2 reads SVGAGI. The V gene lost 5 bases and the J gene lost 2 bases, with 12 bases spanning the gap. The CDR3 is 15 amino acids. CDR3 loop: CASSPPGATNEKLFF. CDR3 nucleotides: TGTGCCAGCAGTCCCCCAGGGGCGACTAATGAAAAACTGTTTTTT.

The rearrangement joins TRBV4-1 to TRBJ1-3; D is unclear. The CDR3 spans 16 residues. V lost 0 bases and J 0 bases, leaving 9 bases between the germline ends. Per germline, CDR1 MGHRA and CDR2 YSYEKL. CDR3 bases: TGCGCCAGCAGCCAAGATCGAGGGAGCTCTGGAAACACCATATATTTT. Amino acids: CASSQDRGSSGNTIYF.

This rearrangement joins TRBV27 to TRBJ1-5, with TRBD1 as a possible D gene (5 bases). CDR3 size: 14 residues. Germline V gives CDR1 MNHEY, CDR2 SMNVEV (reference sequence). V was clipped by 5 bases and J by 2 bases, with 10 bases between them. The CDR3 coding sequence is TGTGCCAGCAGTGCTCAACAGGGCAATCAGCCCCAGCATTTT. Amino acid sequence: CASSAQQGNQPQHF.

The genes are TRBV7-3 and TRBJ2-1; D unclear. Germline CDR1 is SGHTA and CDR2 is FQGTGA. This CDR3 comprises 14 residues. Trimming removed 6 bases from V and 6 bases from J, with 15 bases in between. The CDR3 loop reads CASRPGSQSNEQFF. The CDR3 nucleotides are TGTGCCAGCAGACCCGGGTCCCAAAGCAATGAGCAGTTCTTC. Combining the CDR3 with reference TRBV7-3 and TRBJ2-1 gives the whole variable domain GAGVSQTPSNKVTEKGKYVELRCDPISGHTALYWYRQSLGQGPEFLIYFQGTGAADDSGLPNDRFFAVRPEGSVSTLKIQRTERGDSAVYLCASRPGSQSNEQFFGPGTRLTVL.

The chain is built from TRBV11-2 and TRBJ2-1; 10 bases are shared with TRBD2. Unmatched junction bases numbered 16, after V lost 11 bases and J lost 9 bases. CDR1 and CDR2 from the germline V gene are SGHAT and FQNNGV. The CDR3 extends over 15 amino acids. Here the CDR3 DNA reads TGTGCCGGCTCTGTTAGCGGGAGGCCCGAGGGTGAGCAGTTCTTC. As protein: CAGSVSGRPEGEQFF.

The CDR3 is CATTVGPPGLAISYEQYF. CDR3 bases: TGTGCCACCACAGTGGGACCTCCGGGACTAGCTATCTCCTACGAGCAGTACTTC. The rearrangement joins TRBV2 to TRBJ2-7; 9 positions match TRBD2. This CDR3 comprises 18 residues. Germline values: CDR1 SNHLY, CDR2 FYNNEI. V shed 10 bases and J 0 bases; nucleotides not matched to a gene: 19.

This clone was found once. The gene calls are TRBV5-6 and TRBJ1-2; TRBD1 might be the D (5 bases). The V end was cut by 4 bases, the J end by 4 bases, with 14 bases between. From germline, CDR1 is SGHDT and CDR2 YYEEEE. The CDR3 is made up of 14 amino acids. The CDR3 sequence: CASSRWGASYGYTF. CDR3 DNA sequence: TGTGCCAGCAGCCGCTGGGGCGCGAGCTATGGCTACACCTTC.

In nucleotides, the CDR3 is TGTGCCAGTAGTATCTTGAACAGGGGAGCGGGTTATAGCTCCTACAATGAGCAGTTCTTC. It encodes CASSILNRGAGYSSYNEQFF. The chain recombines TRBV19 with TRBJ2-1; TRBD1 might be the D (7 bases). Germline V gene sequence: CDR1 LNHDA, CDR2 SQIVND (reference sequence). Trimming took off 3 bases at V and 0 bases at J, with 24 bases between the two ends. This CDR3 is built from 20 residues.

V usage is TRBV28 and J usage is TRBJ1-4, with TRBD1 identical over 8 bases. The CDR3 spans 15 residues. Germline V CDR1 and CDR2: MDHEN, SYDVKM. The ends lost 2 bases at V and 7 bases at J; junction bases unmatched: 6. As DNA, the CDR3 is TGTGCCAGCAGTTTAAACACAGGGGGGGGTGAAAAACTGTTTTTT. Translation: CASSLNTGGGEKLFF.